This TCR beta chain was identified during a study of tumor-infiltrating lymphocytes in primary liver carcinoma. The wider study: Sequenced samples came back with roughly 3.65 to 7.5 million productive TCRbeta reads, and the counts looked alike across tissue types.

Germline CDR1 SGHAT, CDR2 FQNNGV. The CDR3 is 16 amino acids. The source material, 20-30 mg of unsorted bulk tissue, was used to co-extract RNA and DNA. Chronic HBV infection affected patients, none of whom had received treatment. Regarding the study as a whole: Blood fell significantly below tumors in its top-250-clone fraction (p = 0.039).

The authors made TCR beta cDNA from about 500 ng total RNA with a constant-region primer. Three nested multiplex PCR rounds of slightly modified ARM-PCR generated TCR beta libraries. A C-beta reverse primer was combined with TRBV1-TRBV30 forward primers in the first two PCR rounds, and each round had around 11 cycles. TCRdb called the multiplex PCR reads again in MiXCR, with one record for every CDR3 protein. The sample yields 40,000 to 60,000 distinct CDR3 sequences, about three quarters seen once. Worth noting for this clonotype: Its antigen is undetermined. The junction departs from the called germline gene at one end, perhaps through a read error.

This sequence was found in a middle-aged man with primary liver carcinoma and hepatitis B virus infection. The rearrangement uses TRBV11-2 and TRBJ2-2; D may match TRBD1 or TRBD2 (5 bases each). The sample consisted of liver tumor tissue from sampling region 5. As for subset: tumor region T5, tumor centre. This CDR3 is CASSLVRTYPGTELFF. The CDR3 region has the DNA TGTGCCAGCAGCTTAGTTCGGACGTACCCAGGGACGGAGCTGTTTTTC.